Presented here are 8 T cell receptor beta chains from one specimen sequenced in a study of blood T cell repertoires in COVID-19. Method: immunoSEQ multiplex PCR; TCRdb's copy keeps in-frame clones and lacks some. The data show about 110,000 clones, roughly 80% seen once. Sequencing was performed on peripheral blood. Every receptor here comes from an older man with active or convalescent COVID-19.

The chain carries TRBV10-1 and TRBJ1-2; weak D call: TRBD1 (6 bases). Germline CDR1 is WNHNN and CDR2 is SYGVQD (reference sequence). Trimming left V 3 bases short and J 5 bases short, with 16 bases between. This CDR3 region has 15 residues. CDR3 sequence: CASSDSRTDSYGYTF. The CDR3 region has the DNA TGCGCCAGCAGTGATAGCCGGACAGACTCATATGGCTACACCTTC.

This CDR3 reads CSVMTGGYEQYF. The CDR3 DNA is TGCAGCGTGATGACAGGGGGCTACGAGCAGTACTTC. V gene TRBV29-1 combines with J gene TRBJ2-7; TRBD1 matches 9 bases. V shed 6 bases and J 3 bases; nucleotides not matched to a gene: 3. Per germline, CDR1 SQVTM and CDR2 ANQGSEA. This CDR3 is built from 12 residues.

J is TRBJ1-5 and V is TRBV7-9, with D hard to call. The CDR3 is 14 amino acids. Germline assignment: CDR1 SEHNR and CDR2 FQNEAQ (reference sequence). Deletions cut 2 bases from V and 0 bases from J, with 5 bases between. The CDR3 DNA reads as TGTGCCAGCAGCTTATTTAATAGCAATCAGCCCCAGCATTTT. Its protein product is CASSLFNSNQPQHF.

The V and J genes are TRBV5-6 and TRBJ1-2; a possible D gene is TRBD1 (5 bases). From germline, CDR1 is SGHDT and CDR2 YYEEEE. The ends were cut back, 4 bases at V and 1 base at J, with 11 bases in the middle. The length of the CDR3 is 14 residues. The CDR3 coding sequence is TGTGCCAGCAGCCCTCCGGGGGGTAACTATGGCTACACCTTC. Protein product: CASSPPGGNYGYTF.

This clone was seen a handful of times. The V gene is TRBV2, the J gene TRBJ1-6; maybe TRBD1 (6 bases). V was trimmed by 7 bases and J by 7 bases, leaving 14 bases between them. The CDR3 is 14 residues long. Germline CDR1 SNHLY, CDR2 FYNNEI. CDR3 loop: CASKPDSQNSPLHF. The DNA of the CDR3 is TGTGCCAGCAAGCCGGACAGCCAGAATTCACCCCTCCACTTT.

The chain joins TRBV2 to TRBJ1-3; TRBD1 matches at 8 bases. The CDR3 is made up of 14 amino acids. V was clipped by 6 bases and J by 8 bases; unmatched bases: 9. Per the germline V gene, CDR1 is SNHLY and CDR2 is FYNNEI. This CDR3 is CASRTGTGDHTIYF. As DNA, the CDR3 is TGTGCCAGCAGGACCGGGACAGGCGACCACACCATATATTTT.

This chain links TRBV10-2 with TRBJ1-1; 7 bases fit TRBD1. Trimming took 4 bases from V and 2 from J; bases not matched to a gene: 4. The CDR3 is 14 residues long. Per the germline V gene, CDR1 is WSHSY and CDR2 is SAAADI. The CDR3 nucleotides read TGCGCCAGCAGTGGAAGACAGGGAAACACTGAAGCTTTCTTT. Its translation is CASSGRQGNTEAFF.

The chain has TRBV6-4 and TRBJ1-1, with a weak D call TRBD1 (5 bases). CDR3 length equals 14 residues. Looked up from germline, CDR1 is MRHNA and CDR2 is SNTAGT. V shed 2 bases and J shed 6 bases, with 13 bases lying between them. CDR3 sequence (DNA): TGTGCCAGCAGTGACGGGACTCCCGCGGCTGAAGCTTTCTTT. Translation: CASSDGTPAAEAFF.